Sequencing of this T cell receptor beta chain was carried out in a study of blood T cell repertoires in COVID-19. Study information: The samples span acute and convalescent COVID-19 from the United States, Italy and Spain.

TCRdb's copy holds only in-frame clones and misses some; the assay was immunoSEQ multiplex PCR. In the table there are 150,000 to 200,000 clones, around four fifths of which are singletons. The CDR3 extends over 14 amino acids. Trimming pared 3 bases from V and 3 bases from J, leaving 11 bases between. Germline CDR1 reads MGHRA; CDR2 reads YSYEKL. The sample taken for sequencing was peripheral blood. The gene calls are TRBV4-1 and TRBJ1-2, with D possibly being TRBD1 (6 bases). The TCR comes from a woman aged 25 to 39 with acute or convalescent COVID-19. The CDR3 coding sequence is TGCGCCAGCAGCCATACGTCAGGGGACTATGGCTACACCTTC. It yields the protein CASSHTSGDYGYTF.